This T cell receptor (beta chain) appears in the sequencing data of a study of beta chain features in type 1 diabetes. Study-level results: Patients with type 1 diabetes carried fewer insertions and had more deletions at their VDJ junctions. For Type 1 diabetes patients, all four CD4+ subsets carried TCRB CDR3s that were moderately but significantly shorter.

Populations obtained by sorting all exceeded 98% purity. The entirety of the isolated RNA underwent reverse transcription, so expressed TCRB transcripts were sequenced. The table came from immunoSEQ multiplex PCR; TCRdb's copy has only in-frame clones and leaves some out. The sample holds about 160,000 clones, 6.5% to 8.5% seen once. On this clone itself: The antigen is unknown.

J lost 4 bases, V lost 6 bases, and 8 bases had no gene match. The V gene's germline CDR1 is SNHLY and CDR2 FYNNEI. The CDR3 contains 15 residues. V usage is TRBV2 and J usage is TRBJ1-1; 10 positions match TRBD1. This TCR derives from a man aged 18 to 29 with type 1 diabetes. The sample consisted of central memory CD4+ T cells from blood. CDR3 loop: CASRGTGVRGTEAFF. CDR3 coding DNA: TGTGCCAGCAGAGGGACAGGGGTTAGAGGCACTGAAGCTTTCTTT.